The clone carrying this T cell receptor (beta chain) was counted only a few times. TCRdb used MiXCR to reprocess the 5' RACE reads, holding one entry per CDR3 protein. The sample includes more than 95,000 distinct CDR3 sequences, approximately 17% of them seen just once. The data belong to a study of early T cells in non-severe SARS-CoV-2 infection. The CDR3 totals 14 residues. V was shortened by 4 bases and J by 2 bases, with 9 bases between the two germline ends. Germline lookup yields CDR1 MNHNS and CDR2 SASEGT. J is TRBJ1-5 and V is TRBV6-1; D unresolved. The clonotype originates from an adult who was a healthcare worker with PCR-confirmed SARS-CoV-2 infection or an uninfected control (not recorded which). Sequenced: whole blood. The DNA of the CDR3 is TGTGCCAGCAGTGGCTACGGAGGCAATCAGCCCCAGCATTTT. Protein sequence: CASSGYGGNQPQHF.